This T cell receptor (beta chain) emerged from a study of lymphopenia after photon versus proton radiotherapy. Regarding the study as a whole: In patients who died, overall survival fell as post-nadir TCR diversity dropped more. After lymphocyte nadir, photon-treated repertoires showed oligoclonal expansion, especially CD8+ Temra. Proton therapy kept repertoires fairly stable, unlike photons, which gained effector/memory cells.

CDR1 is KGHSH and CDR2 is LQKENI in the germline V gene. The V end lost 6 bases, the J end lost 5 bases, and 14 bases lay between the germline ends. The CDR3 consists of 14 residues. This clone came up a few times. Its target is unknown. The assay was immunoSEQ multiplex PCR, and TCRdb's table has in-frame clones only and misses some. The table shows tens of thousands of clones, with 65% to 85% occurring only once. The sequencing used peripheral blood, collected from a patient treated with proton-based radiotherapy. This TCR came from a man aged 60 to 75 with pancreatic cancer. This sequence joins TRBV18 and TRBJ2-1; D perhaps matches TRBD2 (6 bases). The CDR3 nucleotides are TGTGCCAGCTCGCAGCAGCGGGCCAACAATGAGCAGTTCTTC. It is translated as CASSQQRANNEQFF.